The 19 T cell receptor beta chains presented below share a single source sample, sequenced in a study of CD8+CD57+ T cells in acquired aplastic anemia. Profiling that covered TCR beta VDJ and CDR3 relied on genomic DNA as its template. Via MiXCR, TCRdb re-called the reads, giving one row per CDR3 protein. Counted here are approximately 200,000 distinct CDR3 sequences, 61% occurring once; the ten biggest clones make up approximately 32%. The sample was sorted CD4+, CD8+, or CD8+CD57+ T cells (not recorded which) from PBMCs. These receptors were taken from a human donor in good health.

This clonotype was observed a single time. CDR3 in amino acids: CASSYGDEGGETQYF. CDR3 DNA: TGTGCCAGCAGTTACGGGGACGAGGGGGGGGAGACCCAGTACTTC. The J gene is TRBJ2-5, the V gene TRBV6-2 or TRBV6-3; the D gene is possibly TRBD2 (7 bases). The CDR3 contains 15 residues. Between the trimmed V and J ends, which lost 2 bases and 5 bases, there was a span of 15 bases. The germline V gene has CDR1 MNHEY and CDR2 SVGEGT.

This rearrangement joins TRBV4-1 to TRBJ2-7, with D unresolved. The CDR3 is 14 residues long. Germline V gene sequence: CDR1 MGHRA, CDR2 YSYEKL. V lost 0 bases and J lost 5, with 11 bases in between. The CDR3 DNA reads as TGCGCCAGCAGCCAAGAAGCCCGGAGCAACGAGCAGTACTTC. It encodes CASSQEARSNEQYF.

This clonotype appeared once. The chain joins TRBV5-1 to TRBJ2-5, with TRBD1 matching 10 bases. The CDR3 extends over 15 amino acids. Germline V CDR1 and CDR2: SGHRS, YFSETQ. The junction had 3 bases not matched to a gene; V was cut back by 3 bases and J by 1 base. The CDR3 loop is CASSWGDRGQETQYF. Written as DNA, the CDR3 is TGCGCCAGCAGCTGGGGGGACAGGGGCCAAGAGACCCAGTACTTC.

This clonotype was found once. The V call is TRBV7-3, the J call TRBJ1-1, with D tentatively TRBD1 (6 bases). The CDR3 contains 15 residues. Trimming stripped 4 bases from V and 3 bases from J, with 15 bases between. Germline values: CDR1 SGHTA, CDR2 FQGTGA. DNA for the CDR3: TGTGCCAGCAGCTCCAACAGGGTTCAGGACACTGAAGCTTTCTTT. It encodes CASSSNRVQDTEAFF.

This clonotype has ten or more counts. The CDR3 region has the DNA TGTGCCAGCAGGAGACTAGCGAGCTCCTACGAGCAGTACTTC. Protein: CASRRLASSYEQYF. V gene TRBV2 combines with J gene TRBJ2-7; 8 positions match TRBD2. Germline V CDR1 and CDR2: SNHLY, FYNNEI. The V segment lost 6 bases and the J segment 0 bases; nucleotides outside the gene matches: 4. This CDR3 has 14 residues.

The table lists this clonotype with a count of one. The chain is built from TRBV9 and TRBJ1-2; the D is unclear. This CDR3 comprises 14 residues. With 0 bases removed from V and 3 bases from J, the gap between germline ends came to 9 bases. Germline V lookup: CDR1 SGDLS, CDR2 YYNGEE. The CDR3 loop reads CASSVEQQDYGYTF. The CDR3 nucleotides read TGTGCCAGCAGCGTAGAGCAGCAGGACTATGGCTACACCTTC.

This chain links TRBV7-9 with TRBJ2-5; TRBD2 agrees at 10 bases. In germline, CDR1 is SEHNR, CDR2 FQNEAQ (reference sequence). There are 14 residues in the CDR3. After removal of 5 bases from V and 4 bases from J, the junction contained 4 bases not matched to a gene. The CDR3 loop reads CASSLLAGVETQYF. The CDR3, as DNA: TGTGCCAGCAGCCTCCTAGCGGGAGTAGAGACCCAGTACTTC.

This clonotype came up many times. V usage is TRBV4-1 and J usage is TRBJ1-1, with TRBD1 as a possible D gene (6 bases). Germline V CDR1 and CDR2: MGHRA, YSYEKL. This CDR3 spans 17 amino acids. With 0 bases removed from V and 6 bases from J, the gap between germline ends came to 20 bases. The CDR3 reads CASSQEGAVSPLAEAFF. The DNA of the CDR3 is TGCGCCAGCAGCCAAGAGGGGGCGGTCTCCCCCTTGGCTGAAGCTTTCTTT.

The DNA of the CDR3 is TGTGCCAGCAGCGCGACTAGCGGGGAGCTGTTTTTT. Translation gives CASSATSGELFF. The genes are TRBV7-3 and TRBJ2-2; the D gene is possibly TRBD2 (6 bases). There are 12 residues in the CDR3. Germline values: CDR1 SGHTA, CDR2 FQGTGA. V dropped 5 bases and J dropped 7 bases, with 8 bases sitting between them.

A single count supports this clonotype. The J gene is TRBJ1-4, the V gene TRBV7-2; no firm D call. Germline V gives CDR1 SGHTA, CDR2 FQGNSA. V shed 2 bases and J shed 14 bases, with 15 bases lying between them. This CDR3 spans 13 amino acids. CDR3 protein: CASSLPGSGKLFF. The CDR3 region has the DNA TGTGCCAGCAGCTTACCGGGATCGGGAAAGCTGTTTTTT.

To note about this clonotype: The germline gene is not matched at one end of the junction; a read error may be the cause. This CDR3 is CASSSFCGGDREQFF. CDR3 sequence (DNA): TGCGCCAGCAGCTCCTTCTGCGGGGGGGATCGGGAGCAGTTTTTC. V and J are TRBV5-1 and TRBJ2-1; 9 bases agree with TRBD2. The CDR3 is made up of 15 amino acids. CDR1 and CDR2 (germline): SGHRS, YFSETQ.

This chain joins TRBV2 and TRBJ2-1; 7 nucleotides agree with TRBD2. The CDR3 has 14 residues. The ends lost 9 bases at V and 10 bases at J; junction bases unmatched: 15. Germline CDR1 is SNHLY and CDR2 is FYNNEI. This chain's CDR3 is CASRGESGILEQFF. DNA of the CDR3: TGTGCCAGTAGGGGTGAAAGCGGGATATTAGAGCAGTTCTTC.

V and J are TRBV7-9 and TRBJ2-5; 12 nucleotides line up with TRBD2. V was pared by 0 bases and J by 4 bases, with 9 bases of the junction left unmatched. Germline CDR1 SEHNR, CDR2 FQNEAQ (reference sequence). This CDR3 is built from 18 residues. This CDR3 reads CASSLAPRLAGEGETQYF. Written as DNA, the CDR3 is TGTGCCAGCAGCTTAGCGCCGAGACTAGCGGGGGAAGGAGAGACCCAGTACTTC.

The gene calls are TRBV9 and TRBJ2-7; tentatively, D is TRBD1 (6 bases). V was cut by 0 bases and J by 0 bases, with 10 bases left in between. The CDR3 has 15 amino acids. Germline CDR1 is SGDLS and CDR2 is YYNGEE. The CDR3 sequence: CASSVGVDSSYEQYF. The CDR3 nucleotides are TGTGCCAGCAGCGTAGGGGTGGACAGCTCCTACGAGCAGTACTTC.

This clonotype came up many times. J is TRBJ2-2 and V is TRBV29-1, with TRBD1 matching 7 bases. This CDR3 has 15 residues. With V trimmed by 2 bases and J by 4 bases, 7 bases remained unmatched. Germline V CDR1 and CDR2: SQVTM, ANQGSEA. The CDR3 loop is CSVEQTGFVTGELFF. Written as DNA, the CDR3 is TGCAGCGTTGAACAGACAGGGTTCGTCACCGGGGAGCTGTTTTTT.

The chain employs TRBV2 and TRBJ1-2; D not resolved. Trimming took off 5 bases at V and 7 bases at J, with 20 bases between the two ends. CDR1 SNHLY and CDR2 FYNNEI come from the germline V gene. The CDR3 consists of 15 residues. The DNA of the CDR3 is TGTGCCAGCAGTCCCTCCCCGGCCCTCGCAGGTGGCTACACCTTC. It codes for CASSPSPALAGGYTF.

This chain links TRBV7-8 with TRBJ2-3; 8 bases are a match to TRBD1. The germline gives CDR1 SGHVS, CDR2 FQNEAQ. The CDR3 consists of 16 residues. The V segment lost 5 bases and the J segment 1 base; nucleotides outside the gene matches: 8. The CDR3 sequence: CASSPTGGEGTDTQYF. In DNA form, the CDR3 reads TGTGCCAGCAGCCCTACAGGGGGTGAGGGCACAGATACGCAGTATTTT.

This rearrangement joins TRBV9 to TRBJ1-3; D is ambiguous. Germline CDR1 SGDLS, CDR2 YYNGEE. With 3 bases removed from V and 4 bases from J, the gap between germline ends came to 8 bases. The CDR3 has 13 amino acids. The CDR3 DNA follows: TGTGCCAGCAGCGGATCGGGGGGAAACACCATATATTTT. Translating it yields CASSGSGGNTIYF.

This clonotype was seen repeatedly, ten times or more. The genes are TRBV7-2 and TRBJ2-1; D is ambiguous. Trimming shortened V by 3 bases and J by 5 bases, and 11 bases separated the two germline ends. In germline, CDR1 is SGHTA, CDR2 FQGNSA. The CDR3 consists of 14 residues. CDR3 in amino acids: CASSLNSLDNEQFF. In nucleotides, the CDR3 is TGTGCCAGCAGCTTGAACTCCTTAGACAATGAGCAGTTCTTC.